Each of the 16 T cell receptor beta chains below was sequenced from the same sample in a study of Graves' ophthalmopathy and Graves' hyperthyroidism. Amplified material comprised TCR beta CDR3 regions derived from RNA transcripts. HTBI-primed RT-PCR formed the first round, and a multiplex PCR formed the second. MiXCR, run by TCRdb on the multiplex PCR reads, gives a single entry per CDR3 protein. The sample has more than 1,000,000 distinct CDR3 sequences, about 35% seen once; the top ten hold around 10%. The specimen was peripheral blood or thyroid tissue (not recorded which). Receptor source: an adult man with Graves' hyperthyroidism.

For the CDR3, the DNA is TGTGCCTGGAGTCAGGGACAGGGCTATGGCTACACCTTC. Protein sequence: CAWSQGQGYGYTF. The chain recombines TRBV30 with TRBJ1-2; TRBD1 matches at 9 bases. J lost 4 bases, V lost 2 bases, and 2 bases had no gene match. CDR1 GTSNPN and CDR2 SVGIG come from the germline V gene (reference sequence). There are 13 residues in the CDR3.

This rearrangement joins TRBV5-6 to TRBJ1-5; no firm D call. Trimming cost V 0 bases and J 14 bases, with 15 bases left between them. This CDR3 is 13 amino acids long. CDR1 and CDR2 from the germline V gene are SGHDT and YYEEEE. CDR3 loop: CASSLGRSLYEHF. The CDR3 DNA reads as TGTGCCAGCAGCTTGGGCAGATCCCTTTACGAGCATTTT. The full variable domain, completed using reference TRBV5-6 and TRBJ1-5, is DAGVTQSPTHLIKTRGQQVTLRCSPKSGHDTVSWYQQALGQGPQFIFQYYEEEERQRGNFPDRFSGHQFPNYSSELNVNALLLGDSALYLCASSLGRSLYEHFGDGTRLSIL.

Concerning this clonotype itself: One base away lies a much larger clone, so this may be a sequencing read error. The chain recombines TRBV9 with TRBJ2-2, with D tentatively TRBD2 (6 bases). This CDR3 comprises 16 residues. Germline V gene lookup returns CDR1 SGDLS and CDR2 YYNGEE. This CDR3 reads CASSVESLVGTGGLFF. The CDR3 DNA is TGTGCCAGCAGCGTAGAAAGCCTCGTGGGCACCGGGGGGCTGTTTTTT.

This clonotype was recorded at least ten times. The gene calls are TRBV29-1 and TRBJ2-6; D remains unclear. This CDR3 spans 12 amino acids. Trimming took off 2 bases at V and 5 bases at J, with 4 bases between the two ends. Germline lookup yields CDR1 SQVTM and CDR2 ANQGSEA. CDR3 sequence (DNA): TGCAGCGTTGAAACTAGGGCCAACGTCCTGACTTTC. Its translation is CSVETRANVLTF.

The chain recombines TRBV7-9 with TRBJ1-2; D gene unclear. CDR3 size: 13 residues. Germline values: CDR1 SEHNR, CDR2 FQNEAQ (reference sequence). The V end lost 10 bases, the J end lost 3 bases, and 15 bases lay between the germline ends. The CDR3 protein is CATTQAPHYGYTF. The DNA for the CDR3 is TGTGCCACCACCCAGGCACCCCACTATGGCTACACCTTC.

This clonotype was observed at least ten times. The CDR3 bases are TGTGCCAGCAGCTTACTCGAAGAGACCCAGTACTTC. It codes for CASSLLEETQYF. This chain connects TRBV7-9 to TRBJ2-5; D is unresolved. This CDR3 has 12 amino acids. Germline lookup yields CDR1 SEHNR and CDR2 FQNEAQ (reference sequence). V lost 2 bases and J lost 3, with 4 bases in between.

DNA for the CDR3: TGCAGTGCTGCCCCCGGGACAGGGGCCTATGGCTACACCTTC. It is translated as CSAAPGTGAYGYTF. This chain joins TRBV20-1 and TRBJ1-2; 10 nucleotides align to TRBD1. CDR1 is DFQATT and CDR2 is SNEGSKA in the germline V gene (reference sequence). The V segment lost 5 bases and the J segment 4 bases; nucleotides outside the gene matches: 7. The length of the CDR3 is 14 residues.

This clonotype was observed a single time. Just one base apart from a much larger clone, this may be a read error. The chain combines TRBV7-9 with TRBJ1-6; tentatively, D is TRBD1 (6 bases). CDR1 is SEHNR, CDR2 FQNEAQ, per germline (reference sequence). The CDR3 loop spans 16 amino acids. Trimming removed 2 bases from V and 10 bases from J, with 18 bases in between. The CDR3 region is CASSLKGGAESSPLHF. The CDR3 coding sequence is TGTGCCAGCAGCTTAAAGGGGGGCGCCGAAAGCTCACCCCTCCACTTT.

This clonotype was observed many times. The chain is built from TRBV29-1 and TRBJ2-7, with unresolved D. Between the trimmed V and J ends, which lost 0 bases and 7 bases, there was a span of 7 bases. Germline V gene data show CDR1 as SQVTM and CDR2 as ANQGSEA. This CDR3 spans 11 amino acids. Here the CDR3 DNA reads TGCAGCGTTGAAGATATCAGGGAGCAGTACTTC. Protein sequence: CSVEDIREQYF.

This clonotype was counted many times. The V and J genes are TRBV2 and TRBJ1-5, with 7 positions matching TRBD1. The germline V gene has CDR1 SNHLY and CDR2 FYNNEI. There are 14 residues in the CDR3. V lost 4 bases to trimming and J lost 4 bases; unmatched junction nucleotides: 4. This chain's CDR3 is CASSVLRGNQPQHF. The CDR3 DNA is TGTGCCAGCAGTGTACTCAGGGGGAATCAGCCCCAGCATTTT. Full variable domain (outside the CDR3, taken from reference TRBV2 and TRBJ1-5): EPEVTQTPSHQVTQMGQEVILRCVPISNHLYFYWYRQILGQKVEFLVSFYNNEISEKSEIFDDQFSVERPDGSNFTLKIRSTKLEDSAMYFCASSVLRGNQPQHFGDGTRLSIL.

This clonotype has a count of ten or more. The rearrangement links TRBV24-1 to TRBJ2-5; TRBD1 matches 8 bases. Germline-derived CDR1 and CDR2 are KGHDR and SFDVKD. Trimming took 9 bases from V and 0 from J; bases not matched to a gene: 14. The CDR3 covers 17 residues. The CDR3 loop reads CATSRAGAGGYQETQYF. The CDR3 coding sequence is TGTGCCACCTCCAGGGCAGGGGCAGGGGGCTACCAAGAGACCCAGTACTTC.

The CDR3 spells CASSSGRLQELRDTGELFF. The CDR3 DNA reads as TGCGCCAGCAGCTCGGGGCGCCTACAGGAGCTTCGCGACACCGGGGAGCTGTTTTTT. The rearrangement uses TRBV5-1 and TRBJ2-2; either TRBD1 or TRBD2 may supply D (5 bases each). V dropped 3 bases and J dropped 3 bases, with 24 bases sitting between them. Germline V gene sequence: CDR1 SGHRS, CDR2 YFSETQ. The CDR3 is 19 amino acids.

A few counts support this clonotype. The CDR3 carries no conserved terminal phenylalanine or tryptophan, so it likely arises from a read error. V is TRBV29-1 and J is TRBJ1-1; D remains ambiguous. This CDR3 comprises 16 residues. Trimming shortened V by 4 bases and J by 5 bases, and 23 bases separated the two germline ends. CDR1 SQVTM and CDR2 ANQGSEA come from the germline V gene. The CDR3: CSVGEWRRKKTTEAFL. DNA for the CDR3: TGCAGCGTTGGAGAATGGCGGCGGAAGAAGACGACTGAAGCTTTCCTT.

The J gene is TRBJ1-2, the V gene TRBV20-1, with D uncertain. The CDR3 is made up of 10 amino acids. Germline lookup yields CDR1 DFQATT and CDR2 SNEGSKA (reference sequence). Trimming shortened V by 2 bases and J by 12 bases, and 10 bases separated the two germline ends. The CDR3, as DNA: TGCAGTGCTAGAAGGATAGGCGACACCTTC. Translation gives CSARRIGDTF.

The sample holds many counts of this clonotype. This chain connects TRBV6-5 to TRBJ2-7, with a tentative D call TRBD2 (5 bases). Germline-derived CDR1 and CDR2 are MNHEY and SVGAGI. V shed 6 bases and J shed 7 bases, with 10 bases lying between them. The CDR3 totals 11 residues. This CDR3 is CASRRAGEQYF. CDR3 nucleotides: TGTGCCAGCAGGAGGGCTGGTGAGCAGTACTTC.

This clonotype was counted ten times or more. This chain links TRBV12-3 or TRBV12-4 with TRBJ1-1, with TRBD1 matching over 9 bases. V shed 6 bases, J shed 4 bases, and the junction held 6 bases outside the gene matches. This CDR3 is built from 14 residues. In DNA, the CDR3 is TGTGCCAGCAGAACCACAGGGGGCGTCACTGAAGCTTTCTTT. Amino acid sequence: CASRTTGGVTEAFF.